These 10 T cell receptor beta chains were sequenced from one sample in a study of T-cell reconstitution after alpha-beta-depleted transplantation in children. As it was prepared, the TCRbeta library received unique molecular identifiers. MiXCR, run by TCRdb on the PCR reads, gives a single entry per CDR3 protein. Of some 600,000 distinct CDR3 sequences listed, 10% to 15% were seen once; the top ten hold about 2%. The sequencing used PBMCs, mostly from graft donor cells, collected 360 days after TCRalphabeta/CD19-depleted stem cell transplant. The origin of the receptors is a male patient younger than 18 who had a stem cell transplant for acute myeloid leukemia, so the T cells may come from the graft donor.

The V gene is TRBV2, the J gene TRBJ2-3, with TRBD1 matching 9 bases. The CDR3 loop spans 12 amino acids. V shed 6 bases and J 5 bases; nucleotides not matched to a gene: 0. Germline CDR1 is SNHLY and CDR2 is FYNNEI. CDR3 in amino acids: CASRDRGDTQYF. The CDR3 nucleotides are TGTGCCAGCAGGGACAGGGGAGATACGCAGTATTTT.

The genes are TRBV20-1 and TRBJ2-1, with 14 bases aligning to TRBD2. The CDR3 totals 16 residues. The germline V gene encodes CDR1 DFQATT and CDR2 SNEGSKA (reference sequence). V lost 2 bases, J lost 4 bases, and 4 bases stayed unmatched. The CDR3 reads CSARRLAGGVYNEQFF. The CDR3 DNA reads TGCAGTGCTAGACGACTAGCGGGAGGGGTTTACAATGAGCAGTTCTTC.

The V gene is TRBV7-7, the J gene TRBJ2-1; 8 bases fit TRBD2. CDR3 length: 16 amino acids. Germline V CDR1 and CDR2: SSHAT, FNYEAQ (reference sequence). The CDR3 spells CARRGSGLAGINEQFF. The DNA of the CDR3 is TGTGCTCGGCGCGGGAGCGGACTAGCTGGTATCAATGAGCAGTTCTTC. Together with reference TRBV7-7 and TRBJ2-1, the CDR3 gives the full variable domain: GAGVSQSPRYKVTKRGQDVTLRCDPISSHATLYWYQQALGQGPEFLTYFNYEAQPDKSGLPSDRFSAERPEGSISTLTIQRTEQRDSAMYRCARRGSGLAGINEQFFGPGTRLTVL.

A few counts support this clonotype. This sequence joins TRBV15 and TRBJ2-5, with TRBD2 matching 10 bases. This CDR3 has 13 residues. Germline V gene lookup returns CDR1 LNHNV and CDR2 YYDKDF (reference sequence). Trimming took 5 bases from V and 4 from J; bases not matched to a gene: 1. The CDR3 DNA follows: TGTGCCACCAGCTTAGCGGGAGGAGAGACCCAGTACTTC. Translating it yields CATSLAGGETQYF.

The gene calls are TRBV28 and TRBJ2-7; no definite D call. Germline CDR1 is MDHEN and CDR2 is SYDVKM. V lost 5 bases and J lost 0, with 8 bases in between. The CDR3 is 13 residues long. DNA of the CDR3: TGTGCCAGCAGTCCCTGGAGCTCCTACGAGCAGTACTTC. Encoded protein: CASSPWSSYEQYF.

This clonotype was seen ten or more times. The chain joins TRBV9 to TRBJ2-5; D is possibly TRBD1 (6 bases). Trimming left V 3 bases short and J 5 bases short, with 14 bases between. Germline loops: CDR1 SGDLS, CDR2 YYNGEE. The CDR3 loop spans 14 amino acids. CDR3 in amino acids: CASSEDSLMETQYF. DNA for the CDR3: TGTGCCAGCAGCGAGGACAGTTTAATGGAGACCCAGTACTTC. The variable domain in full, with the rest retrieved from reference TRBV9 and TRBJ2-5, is DSGVTQTPKHLITATGQRVTLRCSPRSGDLSVYWYQQSLDQGLQFLIQYYNGEERAKGNILERFSAQQFPDLHSELNLSSLELGDSALYFCASSEDSLMETQYFGPGTRLLVL.

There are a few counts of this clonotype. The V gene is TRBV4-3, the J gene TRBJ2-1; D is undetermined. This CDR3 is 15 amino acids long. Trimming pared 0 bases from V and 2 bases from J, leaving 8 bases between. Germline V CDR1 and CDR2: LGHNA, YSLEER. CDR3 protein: CASSQDRITYNEQFF. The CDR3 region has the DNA TGCGCCAGCAGCCAAGACCGCATCACCTACAATGAGCAGTTCTTC.

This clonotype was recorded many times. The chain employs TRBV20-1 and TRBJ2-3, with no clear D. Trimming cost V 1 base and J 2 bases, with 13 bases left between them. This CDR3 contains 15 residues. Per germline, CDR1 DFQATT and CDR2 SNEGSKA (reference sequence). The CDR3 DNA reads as TGCAGTGCTAGAGCGTCCGACCCCTTCACAGATACGCAGTATTTT. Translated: CSARASDPFTDTQYF.

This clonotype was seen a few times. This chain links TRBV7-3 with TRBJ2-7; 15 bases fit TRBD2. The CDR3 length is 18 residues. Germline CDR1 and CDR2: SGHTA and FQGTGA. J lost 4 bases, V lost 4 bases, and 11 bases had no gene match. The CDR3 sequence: CASSYGLAGGPPPYEQYF. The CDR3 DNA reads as TGTGCCAGCAGCTACGGACTAGCGGGAGGGCCACCACCGTACGAGCAGTACTTC.

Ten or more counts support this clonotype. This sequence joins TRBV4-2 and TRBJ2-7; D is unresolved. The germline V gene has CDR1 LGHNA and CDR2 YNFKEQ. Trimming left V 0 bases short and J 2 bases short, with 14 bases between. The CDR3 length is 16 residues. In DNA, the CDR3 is TGTGCCAGCAGCCAAGACCGAGTCATAGCCCCCTACGAGCAGTACTTC. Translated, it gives CASSQDRVIAPYEQYF.